This entry lists 19 T cell receptor beta chains sequenced from one sample in a study of post-analysis software for immune sequencing data. Unique molecular identifiers tagged the TCR beta cDNA libraries. TCRdb processed the PCR reads anew with MiXCR; each CDR3 protein has one entry. The sample includes about 430,000 distinct CDR3 sequences, approximately 42% of them seen just once. The study, taken as a whole, reports: Patients used roughly five TRBV segments, including TRBV5-6, TRBV5-1 and TRBV20-1, more often than controls.

Their target antigens are unknown. Sequencing was done on a sample of blood. The receptors shown here come from a girl between 2 and 10 years old with multiple sclerosis.

This clonotype has only a few counts. This sequence joins TRBV5-5 and TRBJ2-1, with 7 bases fitting TRBD2. Germline-derived CDR1 and CDR2 are SGHKS and YYEKEE (reference sequence). The CDR3 extends over 15 amino acids. The ends lost 6 bases at V and 4 bases at J; junction bases unmatched: 10. The CDR3 here is CASTVALAVYNEQFF. CDR3 bases: TGTGCCAGCACCGTCGCCCTAGCGGTATACAATGAGCAGTTCTTC.

V gene TRBV4-3 combines with J gene TRBJ2-7; D may be TRBD1 (5 bases). Germline values: CDR1 LGHNA, CDR2 YSLEER. This CDR3 is 13 amino acids long. V shed 3 bases and J shed 4 bases, with 10 bases lying between them. The CDR3 DNA reads TGCGCCAGCAGCCACAGGGTGGGTTACGAGCAGTACTTC. It yields the protein CASSHRVGYEQYF.

This clonotype was found many times. The chain couples TRBV18 to TRBJ2-5, with TRBD2 as a possible D gene (5 bases). The V end lost 2 bases, the J end lost 5 bases, and 9 bases lay between the germline ends. The CDR3 consists of 13 residues. From germline, CDR1 is KGHSH and CDR2 LQKENI. The CDR3 DNA is TGTGCCAGCTCACCATCCGGGGAGGAGACCCAGTACTTC. It is translated as CASSPSGEETQYF.

A few counts support this clonotype. The CDR3 DNA sequence: TGCAGTGCTCAACTTTACAGGTTCTCCTACGAGCAGTACTTC. Its translation is CSAQLYRFSYEQYF. This chain connects TRBV20-1 to TRBJ2-7, with TRBD1 as a possible D gene (5 bases). Trimming took 5 bases from V and 0 from J, leaving 14 bases between them. Germline V gives CDR1 DFQATT, CDR2 SNEGSKA (reference sequence). The CDR3 covers 14 residues.

This clonotype has only a few counts. V and J are TRBV4-2 and TRBJ2-5; D not certain. CDR3 length: 13 amino acids. Germline lookup yields CDR1 LGHNA and CDR2 YNFKEQ. V gave up 1 base and J gave up 0 bases, with 3 bases separating them. The CDR3 DNA follows: TGTGCCAGCAGCCAAGCCGACCAAGAGACCCAGTACTTC. Translating it yields CASSQADQETQYF.

This clonotype was observed a handful of times. The V call is TRBV28, the J call TRBJ2-1; D is tentatively TRBD1 or TRBD2 (6 bases each). V was cut by 6 bases and J by 6 bases, with 12 bases left in between. The CDR3 covers 13 residues. Germline CDR1 is MDHEN and CDR2 is SYDVKM. This CDR3 is CASRAGEVNEQFF. CDR3 sequence (DNA): TGTGCCAGCAGGGCAGGGGAGGTCAATGAGCAGTTCTTC.

The chain has TRBV28 and TRBJ2-7; D gene ambiguous. Germline loops: CDR1 MDHEN, CDR2 SYDVKM. V lost 5 bases and J 3 bases, leaving 8 bases between the germline ends. The CDR3 is 12 amino acids. The CDR3: CASSLPHYEQYF. The CDR3 DNA reads as TGTGCCAGCAGTCTACCACACTACGAGCAGTACTTC.

The CDR3, as DNA: TGCAGCGTGAGGGGGGGAGAGCAGTACTTC. This codes for CSVRGGEQYF. This chain links TRBV29-1 with TRBJ2-7; D might be TRBD2 (7 bases). Trimming stripped 6 bases from V and 7 bases from J, with 10 bases between. The CDR3 covers 10 residues. CDR1 and CDR2 from the germline V gene are SQVTM and ANQGSEA.

The CDR3 DNA is TGTGCCAGCAGCTTAGCGCGCCGACTAACCCGGAACACCGGGGAGCTGTTTTTT. Its translation: CASSLARRLTRNTGELFF. This sequence joins TRBV11-2 and TRBJ2-2; TRBD2 might be the D (5 bases). Germline V gene lookup returns CDR1 SGHAT and CDR2 FQNNGV. Trimming stripped 1 base from V and 1 base from J, with 16 bases between. The CDR3 covers 18 residues.

The V and J genes are TRBV25-1 and TRBJ2-1; D not certain. V dropped 2 bases and J dropped 8 bases, with 13 bases sitting between them. There are 14 residues in the CDR3. Germline CDR1 and CDR2: MGHDK and SYGVNS. The CDR3 protein is CASSEGRPLDEQFF. The CDR3, as DNA: TGTGCCAGCAGTGAAGGGCGGCCACTCGATGAGCAGTTCTTC.

This clonotype was seen only a few times. This rearrangement joins TRBV27 to TRBJ1-2; perhaps TRBD1 as D (6 bases). The V gene lost 3 bases and the J gene lost 6 bases, with 14 bases spanning the gap. This CDR3 has 14 residues. Germline assignment: CDR1 MNHEY and CDR2 SMNVEV (reference sequence). The CDR3 sequence: CASSFRQGWDGYTF. DNA for the CDR3: TGTGCCAGCAGTTTTCGCCAGGGGTGGGATGGCTACACCTTC.

The rearrangement joins TRBV5-6 to TRBJ2-1; TRBD1 aligns across 8 bases. This CDR3 contains 14 residues. V lost 3 bases to trimming and J lost 7 bases; unmatched junction nucleotides: 6. Germline assignment: CDR1 SGHDT and CDR2 YYEEEE. DNA for the CDR3: TGTGCCAGCAGCTCGGGACAGGTGTTGAATGAGCAGTTCTTC. Translated, it gives CASSSGQVLNEQFF.

The table lists this clonotype with a few counts. The rearrangement links TRBV5-5 to TRBJ2-7; D not resolved. Germline V gene lookup returns CDR1 SGHKS and CDR2 YYEKEE (reference sequence). Trimming shortened V by 2 bases and J by 4 bases, and 13 bases separated the two germline ends. The CDR3 runs to 14 residues. Written as DNA, the CDR3 is TGTGCCAGCAGCTTCGGGCGAGGCGTTTACGAGCAGTACTTC. This codes for CASSFGRGVYEQYF.

This clonotype was seen only a few times. The rearrangement links TRBV9 to TRBJ2-5; 9 bases align to TRBD1. This CDR3 comprises 13 residues. CDR1 and CDR2 (germline): SGDLS, YYNGEE. Trimming cost V 6 bases and J 4 bases; bases outside gene matches: 4. The CDR3 DNA sequence: TGTGCCAGCAACAGGGGGCTTGGAGAGACCCAGTACTTC. Translation gives CASNRGLGETQYF.

This sequence joins TRBV12-3 or TRBV12-4 and TRBJ1-2; 7 nucleotides agree with TRBD1. V was clipped by 3 bases and J by 2 bases; unmatched bases: 18. The CDR3 is made up of 19 amino acids. This chain's CDR3 is CASSFLGVWDSAQNYGYTF. CDR3 bases: TGTGCCAGCAGTTTTTTGGGGGTGTGGGACAGCGCACAAAACTATGGCTACACCTTC.

The chain joins TRBV10-2 to TRBJ2-1, with TRBD2 matching 7 bases. CDR1 is WSHSY and CDR2 is SAAADI in the germline V gene. The trim removed 0 bases at V and 6 bases at J, leaving 8 bases unmatched. CDR3 length: 16 amino acids. CDR3 coding DNA: TGCGCCAGCAGTGAGTCGAAGTGGGCTAGCGGCAATGAGCAGTTCTTC. Its protein product is CASSESKWASGNEQFF.

This clonotype was observed a few times. This chain links TRBV6-2 or TRBV6-3 with TRBJ2-5; D gene uncertain. The J call may not be correct, given that the DNA end is closer to TRBJ2-7. Germline V gene data show CDR1 as MNHEY and CDR2 as SVGEGT. CDR3 length: 13 amino acids. CDR3 loop: CASSYLEDLEQYF. The DNA for the CDR3 is TGTGCCAGCAGTTACCTTGAGGACCTCGAGCAGTACTTC.

The CDR3 sequence: CASSLQPSGSLSTDTQYF. In nucleotides, the CDR3 is TGCGCCAGCAGCTTGCAGCCTAGCGGGAGCTTGAGCACAGATACGCAGTATTTT. J is TRBJ2-3 and V is TRBV5-1, with 10 positions matching TRBD2. The CDR3 contains 18 residues. Germline trimming cut 1 base from V and 0 bases from J; bases unmatched to any gene: 8. In germline, CDR1 is SGHRS, CDR2 YFSETQ.

The chain recombines TRBV11-2 with TRBJ2-5; TRBD1 is a possible D gene (5 bases). Germline CDR1 and CDR2: SGHAT and FQNNGV. V lost 5 bases and J lost 0, with 13 bases in between. The CDR3 has 15 amino acids. The CDR3: CASSPRQSYQETQYF. The DNA of the CDR3 is TGTGCCAGCAGCCCGAGACAGTCGTACCAAGAGACCCAGTACTTC.